The 27 T cell receptor beta chains listed next were all sequenced from one sample in a study of T cells in Graves' hyperthyroidism and ophthalmopathy (dated by TCRdb to between 2018 and 2020). The library was obtained by multiplex PCR. The sequencer listed for this sample is Illumina HiSeq 2000. The TCR beta CDR3 regions were amplified from the RNA transcripts. A first-round RT-PCR of the TCR CDR3 used the HTBI primer set with the Qiagen OneStep RT-PCR kit. Using fastp trimming at Q25 and MiXCR clonotype assembly, TCRdb reanalyzed the public sequencing data and kept in-frame beta chains. Each entry is one CDR3 protein sequence, shown with its most common DNA and genes. A total of some 570,000 distinct CDR3 sequences appear in this sample, approximately 14% of them only once. 6.5% to 9% of the sample is taken by the ten largest. Sequenced material: blood. The source is a woman aged 18-30 years with Graves' ophthalmopathy.

This clonotype has a count of ten or more. This chain links TRBV11-3 with TRBJ2-1; TRBD2 matches 8 bases. Germline CDR1 SGHNT, CDR2 YENEEA. After removal of 6 bases from V and 0 bases from J, the junction contained 19 bases not matched to a gene. The CDR3 length is 20 residues. The CDR3 DNA follows: TGTGCCAGCAGTCCACCCATGGGGCTGTCCGGGAGGGTCTCCTACAATGAGCAGTTCTTC. This encodes CASSPPMGLSGRVSYNEQFF.

A few counts support this clonotype. The junction does not match germline at one end; this may be a read error. The CDR3 coding sequence is TGTGCCAACGGGGGGGCCCGCCGAGGGCAGCCCCAGCACTTT. This encodes CANGGARRGQPQHF. This chain joins TRBV7-9 and TRBJ1-5, with a weak D call TRBD1 (6 bases). CDR3 size: 14 residues. Germline CDR1 reads SEHNR; CDR2 reads FQNEAQ (reference sequence).

There are many counts of this clonotype. The chain carries TRBV24-1 and TRBJ2-7, with D possibly TRBD2 on 6 matching bases. Per germline, CDR1 KGHDR and CDR2 SFDVKD. V was shortened by 5 bases and J by 1 base, with 20 bases between the two germline ends. This CDR3 has 17 residues. The CDR3 loop is CATSAGAGPPRSYEQYF. CDR3 coding DNA: TGTGCCACCAGTGCCGGGGCGGGACCACCAAGATCCTACGAGCAGTACTTC.

This clonotype was recorded many times. The chain recombines TRBV4-2 with TRBJ2-5; no firm D call. CDR1 LGHNA and CDR2 YNFKEQ come from the germline V gene. The CDR3 sequence is 14 residues long. Trimming removed 0 bases from V and 7 bases from J, with 12 bases in between. The CDR3 region has the DNA TGTGCCAGCAGCCAAGACACGGTTAAGGTGACCCAGTACTTC. As protein: CASSQDTVKVTQYF.

In this sample, this clonotype turned up a few times. The chain recombines TRBV19 with TRBJ2-5; possible D gene TRBD1, 6 bases. V gave up 3 bases and J gave up 2 bases, with 10 bases separating them. Germline V lookup: CDR1 LNHDA, CDR2 SQIVND (reference sequence). The CDR3 spans 14 residues. CDR3 residues: CASSIWGLQETQYF. In DNA form, the CDR3 reads TGTGCCAGTAGTATCTGGGGGCTACAAGAGACCCAGTACTTC. The variable domain in full, completed from reference TRBV19 and TRBJ2-5, reads DGGITQSPKYLFRKEGQNVTLSCEQNLNHDAMYWYRQDPGQGLRLIYYSQIVNDFQKGDIAEGYSVSREKKESFPLTVTSAQKNPTAFYLCASSIWGLQETQYFGPGTRLLVL.

Many counts were recorded for this clonotype. The V call is TRBV12-3 or TRBV12-4, the J call TRBJ1-1, with a possible D match to TRBD1 (6 bases). The V and J ends lost 5 bases and 5 bases respectively, with 15 bases between them. The CDR3 loop spans 14 amino acids. Here the CDR3 DNA reads TGTGCCAGCAGTCCAACGGGGGCGCATACTGAAGCTTTCTTT. Translated, it gives CASSPTGAHTEAFF.

The sample holds many counts of this clonotype. V is TRBV20-1 and J is TRBJ2-7; TRBD1 is a possible D gene (5 bases). The germline V gene has CDR1 DFQATT and CDR2 SNEGSKA (reference sequence). CDR3 length: 14 amino acids. V was pared by 0 bases and J by 1 base, with 10 bases between. CDR3 sequence (DNA): TGCAGTGCTAGAGAGGCAGGGAAATCCTACGAGCAGTACTTC. Residues: CSAREAGKSYEQYF.

This sequence joins TRBV15 and TRBJ1-4, with unresolved D. V shed 0 bases and J shed 8 bases, with 13 bases lying between them. The CDR3 sequence is 15 residues long. Germline V lookup: CDR1 LNHNV, CDR2 YYDKDF (reference sequence). CDR3 amino acids: CATSRDGSIGEKLFF. The CDR3 DNA follows: TGTGCCACCAGCAGAGACGGGAGCATCGGGGAAAAACTGTTTTTT.

This rearrangement joins TRBV12-3 or TRBV12-4 to TRBJ2-7; D is perhaps TRBD2 (6 bases). V lost 5 bases and J 0 bases, leaving 17 bases between the germline ends. This CDR3 is 16 amino acids long. The CDR3 DNA sequence: TGTGCCAGCAGTCTCGGACAAGGGACTTACTCCTACGAGCAGTACTTC. It yields the protein CASSLGQGTYSYEQYF.

The chain combines TRBV28 with TRBJ2-3; D tentatively reads TRBD1 or TRBD2 (6 bases each). The length of the CDR3 is 15 residues. The V end was cut by 4 bases, the J end by 0 bases, with 11 bases between. Germline CDR1 reads MDHEN; CDR2 reads SYDVKM. In DNA, the CDR3 is TGTGCCAGCAGTTCCGGGGGCGCAAGCACAGATACGCAGTATTTT. This sequence encodes CASSSGGASTDTQYF.

This clonotype was seen repeatedly, ten times or more. The chain combines TRBV12-3 or TRBV12-4 with TRBJ2-1; 15 bases are a match to TRBD2. Unmatched junction bases numbered 2, after V lost 5 bases and J lost 6 bases. This CDR3 has 15 residues. The CDR3 region is CASSKGLAGGNEQFF. The CDR3 region has the DNA TGTGCCAGCAGTAAGGGACTAGCGGGAGGCAATGAGCAGTTCTTC.

The chain employs TRBV28 and TRBJ1-1; 8 nucleotides align to TRBD1. V was pared by 3 bases and J by 3 bases, with 9 bases of the junction left unmatched. The CDR3 consists of 16 residues. Per the germline V gene, CDR1 is MDHEN and CDR2 is SYDVKM. CDR3 coding DNA: TGTGCCAGCAGTTTTTTGGCGACAGGGGAGGACACTGAAGCTTTCTTT. Translating gives CASSFLATGEDTEAFF.

Ten or more counts support this clonotype. The chain carries TRBV7-9 and TRBJ2-5; no clear D gene. With 4 bases removed from V and 2 bases from J, the gap between germline ends came to 17 bases. The CDR3 extends over 16 amino acids. CDR1 is SEHNR and CDR2 is FQNEAQ in the germline V gene (reference sequence). The CDR3 protein is CASSSMGRLGQETQYF. Written as DNA, the CDR3 is TGTGCCAGCAGCTCCATGGGCCGTCTAGGGCAAGAGACCCAGTACTTC.

This clonotype has at least ten counts. The rearrangement joins TRBV7-9 to TRBJ2-1; D call uncertain. Trimming pared 4 bases from V and 3 bases from J, leaving 4 bases between. This CDR3 region has 12 residues. Germline lookup yields CDR1 SEHNR and CDR2 FQNEAQ (reference sequence). The CDR3 nucleotides are TGTGCCAGCAGCTCGATCTACAATGAGCAGTTCTTC. Protein sequence: CASSSIYNEQFF.

There are many counts of this clonotype. The rearrangement uses TRBV20-1 and TRBJ1-6, with unresolved D. The ends were cut back, 0 bases at V and 9 bases at J, with 12 bases in the middle. In germline, CDR1 is DFQATT, CDR2 SNEGSKA (reference sequence). There are 14 residues in the CDR3. CDR3 loop: CSARDSGRGSPLHF. In DNA, the CDR3 is TGCAGTGCTAGAGATTCGGGGAGAGGTTCACCCCTCCACTTT.

This rearrangement joins TRBV30 to TRBJ2-2, with D perhaps TRBD1 (5 bases). Deletions cut 0 bases from V and 5 bases from J, with 13 bases between. Germline V CDR1 and CDR2: GTSNPN, SVGIG (reference sequence). The CDR3 consists of 15 residues. CDR3 in amino acids: CAWSVGQGYTGELFF. The CDR3 nucleotides are TGTGCCTGGAGTGTAGGGCAGGGATATACCGGGGAGCTGTTTTTT.

In this sample, this clonotype turned up many times. The gene calls are TRBV28 and TRBJ1-1, with TRBD1 as a possible D gene (6 bases). CDR1 and CDR2 from the germline V gene are MDHEN and SYDVKM. This CDR3 spans 19 amino acids. The V end lost 7 bases, the J end lost 1 base, and 28 bases lay between the germline ends. The CDR3 sequence is CASINSLGTPLTSNTEAFF. As DNA, the CDR3 is TGTGCCAGCATCAACAGTTTGGGGACACCTCTTACTTCGAACACTGAAGCTTTCTTT.

The table lists this clonotype with many counts. The J gene is TRBJ2-1, the V gene TRBV5-1; 7 bases map to TRBD1. Germline V gene sequence: CDR1 SGHRS, CDR2 YFSETQ. The CDR3 runs 14 residues. V shed 7 bases and J 5 bases; nucleotides not matched to a gene: 9. CDR3 protein: CASRWTGANNEQFF. For the CDR3, the DNA is TGCGCCAGCCGCTGGACAGGAGCGAACAATGAGCAGTTCTTC.

This clonotype appeared a few times. A much larger clone differs by one base, so this may be a read error. The chain couples TRBV6-1 to TRBJ1-5, with D unclear. This CDR3 has 18 residues. From germline, CDR1 is MNHNS and CDR2 SASEGT. The CDR3 region is CVSSEARSGDYSNQPQHF. CDR3 sequence (DNA): TGTGTCAGCAGTGAAGCGAGGTCCGGGGATTATAGCAATCAGCCCCAGCATTTT.

This clonotype showed up just a few times. The gene calls are TRBV20-1 and TRBJ2-2, with 7 bases lining up with TRBD2. The junction had 5 bases not matched to a gene; V was cut back by 4 bases and J by 0 bases. This CDR3 is 15 amino acids long. Per the germline V gene, CDR1 is DFQATT and CDR2 is SNEGSKA (reference sequence). The CDR3: CSAMIAGTNTGELFF. The CDR3 coding sequence is TGCAGTGCTATGATAGCGGGCACGAACACCGGGGAGCTGTTTTTT.

This clonotype occurred many times. The V and J genes are TRBV6-1 and TRBJ2-5; 9 bases fit TRBD1. The length of the CDR3 is 16 residues. With V trimmed by 5 bases and J by 2 bases, 9 bases remained unmatched. Germline CDR1 MNHNS, CDR2 SASEGT. The CDR3 DNA reads as TGTGCCAGCAGTTTCCCCGGGACAGGGACTCAAGAGACCCAGTACTTC. Encoded protein: CASSFPGTGTQETQYF.

This clonotype was counted at least ten times. The chain combines TRBV7-9 with TRBJ2-5; 11 bases match TRBD2. V shed 5 bases and J 0 bases; nucleotides not matched to a gene: 17. The CDR3 runs to 20 residues. Per germline, CDR1 SEHNR and CDR2 FQNEAQ (reference sequence). CDR3 DNA sequence: TGTGCCAGCAGCCACCTGCATCGGACTAGCGGGCAGACCTACCAAGAGACCCAGTACTTC. Its translation: CASSHLHRTSGQTYQETQYF.

The chain joins TRBV20-1 to TRBJ2-3; unclear D gene. Germline lookup yields CDR1 DFQATT and CDR2 SNEGSKA (reference sequence). V lost 4 bases, J lost 6 bases, and 20 bases lay in between. The CDR3 runs 15 residues. The CDR3 DNA sequence: TGCAGTGCTACGGTCCCATTGGAGCACATGGATACGCAGTATTTT. It encodes CSATVPLEHMDTQYF.

There are a few counts of this clonotype. The chain couples TRBV6-1 to TRBJ1-2; 8 positions agree with TRBD1. V shed 6 bases and J 6 bases; nucleotides not matched to a gene: 6. Germline CDR1 is MNHNS and CDR2 is SASEGT. The CDR3 totals 13 residues. Here the CDR3 reads CASRLDRGHGYTF. In nucleotides, the CDR3 is TGTGCCAGCAGATTAGACAGGGGTCATGGCTACACCTTC.

The V call is TRBV9, the J call TRBJ2-3, with a tentative D call TRBD2 (6 bases). The CDR3 sequence is 15 residues long. CDR1 SGDLS and CDR2 YYNGEE come from the germline V gene. With 3 bases removed from V and 6 bases from J, the gap between germline ends came to 17 bases. CDR3: CASSAEGGEGDTQYF. CDR3 DNA sequence: TGTGCCAGCAGCGCGGAGGGAGGAGAAGGGGATACGCAGTATTTT.

This clonotype was detected ten times or more. The rearrangement uses TRBV7-9 and TRBJ2-1; possible D gene TRBD2, 5 bases. The germline V and J ends were trimmed by 5 bases and 1 base, with 12 bases remaining between them. The CDR3 has 15 amino acids. Germline values: CDR1 SEHNR, CDR2 FQNEAQ (reference sequence). The DNA of the CDR3 is TGTGCCAGCAGCCTGACCCGGGGTTCCTACAATGAGCAGTTCTTC. Its protein product is CASSLTRGSYNEQFF.

This clonotype was seen only a few times. V gene TRBV7-2 combines with J gene TRBJ2-1; D remains unclear. This CDR3 contains 12 residues. Trimming removed 8 bases from V and 6 bases from J, with 11 bases in between. Germline V CDR1 and CDR2: SGHTA, FQGNSA. The CDR3, as DNA: TGTGCCAGCGCCATAGTAGGCAATGAGCAGTTCTTC. Translated, it gives CASAIVGNEQFF.